This entry concerns a single T cell receptor (beta chain). This record belongs to a study of blood T cell repertoires in COVID-19. The overall study: Sites in the United States, Italy and Spain provided acute and convalescent COVID-19 samples. PBMCs, B-cell-depleted T cells, or T cells were the source of the cDNA or gDNA that made up the material.

In the original processing: Cell counts per sample came from amplifying reference gene primers. Sequencing was performed with immunoSEQ multiplex PCR; in TCRdb, only in-frame clones are kept and a portion is missing. V, J and clone size are those of that table, while D and trimming were read from the DNA. The sample has 110,000 or so clones; more than 80% are singletons. The CDR3 totals 15 residues. Germline CDR1 and CDR2: SGHRS and YFSETQ. Trimming cost V 5 bases and J 0 bases, with 12 bases left between them. The sequence was obtained from a woman in her thirties or forties with acute or convalescent COVID-19. The V and J genes are TRBV5-1 and TRBJ1-5, with a tentative D call TRBD1 (6 bases). Source material: peripheral blood. CDR3 sequence reads: CASSPDSSSNQPQHF. For the CDR3, the DNA is TGCGCCAGCAGTCCGGACAGCTCTAGCAATCAGCCCCAGCATTTT. Supplemented by reference TRBV5-1 and TRBJ1-5, the full variable domain reads KAGVTQTPRYLIKTRGQQVTLSCSPISGHRSVSWYQQTPGQGLQFLFEYFSETQRNKGNFPGRFSGRQFSNSRSEMNVSTLELGDSALYLCASSPDSSSNQPQHFGDGTRLSIL.